One and the same sample provided the 5 T cell receptor beta chains below, sequenced in a study of human T cells and chemical hapten exposure. Time point noted: patch test 1, 2 weeks after DPC sensitization. Treatment here: therapeutic diphenylcyclopropenone sensitization with weekly scalp DPC. MiXCR, run by TCRdb on the RACE reads, gives a single entry per CDR3 protein. The table shows tens of thousands of distinct CDR3 sequences, with under 12% occurring only once. Specimen: whole blood, collected in connection with sensitization to the hapten diphenylcyclopropenone (DPC). Every receptor here comes from a middle-aged man with alopecia areata. Some clones in this sample may be carry-over from other donors' samples.

This clonotype has at least ten counts. The chain couples TRBV5-1 to TRBJ2-1, with 10 bases identical to TRBD2. Germline-derived CDR1 and CDR2 are SGHRS and YFSETQ. V trimming: 4 bases; J trimming: 8 bases; junction bases outside the gene matches: 12. The CDR3 contains 16 residues. This chain's CDR3 is CASSPDGLAVKDEQFF. The CDR3 region has the DNA TGCGCCAGCAGCCCCGACGGACTAGCGGTGAAGGATGAGCAGTTCTTC.

This clonotype has a handful of counts. The chain joins TRBV10-3 to TRBJ2-5; the match to TRBD1 covers 9 bases. V dropped 6 bases and J dropped 3; count of bases not matched to a gene: 8. CDR3 length: 15 amino acids. CDR1 ENHRY and CDR2 SYGVKD come from the germline V gene. The CDR3 DNA follows: TGTGCCATCAGAGAACCGGGACAGGGAAAAGAGACCCAGTACTTC. Its translation is CAIREPGQGKETQYF.

This clonotype was observed many times. The rearrangement links TRBV29-1 to TRBJ2-7; D is perhaps TRBD1 or TRBD2 (6 bases each). V was trimmed by 8 bases and J by 7 bases, leaving 27 bases between them. Germline CDR1 reads SQVTM; CDR2 reads ANQGSEA. The CDR3 extends over 15 amino acids. CDR3 bases: TGCAGCCTAGGTTCGGTAGGGGGGAGGAACATGGAGCAGTACGTC. Protein product: CSLGSVGGRNMEQYV.

The sample holds many counts of this clonotype. The chain links TRBV12-3 or TRBV12-4 to TRBJ1-2; no reliable D call. There are 13 residues in the CDR3. The V gene lost 6 bases and the J gene lost 5 bases, with 13 bases spanning the gap. CDR3 nucleotide sequence: TGTGCCAGCAGGACCCCCGATAGATATGGCTACACCTTC. The encoded protein is CASRTPDRYGYTF.

This chain connects TRBV28 to TRBJ1-6; D remains ambiguous. Germline V lookup: CDR1 MDHEN, CDR2 SYDVKM. The CDR3 extends over 14 amino acids. The V end lost 5 bases, the J end lost 10 bases, and 15 bases lay between the germline ends. The DNA for the CDR3 is TGTGCCAGCAGTGGGAGGGTCGGGATCTCACCCCTCCACTTT. It codes for CASSGRVGISPLHF. Filled out from reference TRBV28 and TRBJ1-6, the complete variable domain reads DVKVTQSSRYLVKRTGEKVFLECVQDMDHENMFWYRQDPGLGLRLIYFSYDVKMKEKGDIPEGYSVSREKKERFSLILESASTNQTSMYLCASSGRVGISPLHFGNGTRLTVT.